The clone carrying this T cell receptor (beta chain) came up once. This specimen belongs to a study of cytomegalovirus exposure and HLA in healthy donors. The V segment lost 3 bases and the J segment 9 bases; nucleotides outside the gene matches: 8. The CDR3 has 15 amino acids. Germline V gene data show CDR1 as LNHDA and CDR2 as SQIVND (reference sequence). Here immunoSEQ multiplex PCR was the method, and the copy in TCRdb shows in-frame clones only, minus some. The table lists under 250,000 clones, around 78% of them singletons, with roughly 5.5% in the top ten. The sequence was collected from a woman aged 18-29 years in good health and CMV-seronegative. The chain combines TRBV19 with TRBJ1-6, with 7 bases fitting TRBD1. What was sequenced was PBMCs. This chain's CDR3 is CASSIGTETFSPLHF. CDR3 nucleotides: TGTGCCAGTAGTATCGGGACAGAGACCTTTTCACCCCTCCACTTT.